One TCR beta chain is described in this entry. Antigen specificity is unknown. The source material, RNA transcripts, was used to amplify TCR beta CDR3 regions. HTBI primers were used for first-round RT-PCR of the TCR CDR3. TCRdb itself ran the multiplex PCR reads through MiXCR, one entry per CDR3 protein. Altogether roughly 600,000 distinct CDR3 sequences are present, around 13% being singletons, with the ten largest covering around 13%. These data belong to a study of T cells in Graves' hyperthyroidism and ophthalmopathy. Study overall: Peripheral blood sampling occurred at initial diagnosis, before any treatment.

PBMCs were collected from an approximately 10 ml volume of fresh peripheral blood. Germline loops: CDR1 MDHEN, CDR2 SYDVKM. The CDR3 runs 14 residues. After removal of 6 bases from V and 7 bases from J, the junction contained 7 bases not matched to a gene. Notes on the study in general: Ophthalmopathy, which appeared later, was predicted by the model a median approximately six months before onset.

The chain links TRBV28 to TRBJ1-2; 11 bases are a match to TRBD1. This TCR derives from a woman between 50 and 59 years old with Graves' ophthalmopathy. The sequenced material came from blood. The chain's CDR3 is CASSPGQGDTGYTF. The CDR3 nucleotides are TGTGCCAGCAGCCCGGGACAGGGGGATACTGGCTACACCTTC.